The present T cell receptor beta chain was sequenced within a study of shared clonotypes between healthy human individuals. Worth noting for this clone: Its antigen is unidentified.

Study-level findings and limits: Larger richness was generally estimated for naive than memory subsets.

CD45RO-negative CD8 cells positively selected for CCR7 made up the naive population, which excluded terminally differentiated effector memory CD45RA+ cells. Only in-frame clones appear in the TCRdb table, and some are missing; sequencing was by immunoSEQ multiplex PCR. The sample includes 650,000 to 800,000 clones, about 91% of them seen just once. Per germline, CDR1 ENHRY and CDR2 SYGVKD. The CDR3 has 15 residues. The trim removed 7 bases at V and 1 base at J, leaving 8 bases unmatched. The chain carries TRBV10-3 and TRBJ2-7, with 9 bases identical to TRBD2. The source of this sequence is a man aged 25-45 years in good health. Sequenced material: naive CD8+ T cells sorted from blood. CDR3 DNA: TGTGCCATCAATAGCAGGACTAGCGAATCCTACGAGCAGTACTTC. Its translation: CAINSRTSESYEQYF.